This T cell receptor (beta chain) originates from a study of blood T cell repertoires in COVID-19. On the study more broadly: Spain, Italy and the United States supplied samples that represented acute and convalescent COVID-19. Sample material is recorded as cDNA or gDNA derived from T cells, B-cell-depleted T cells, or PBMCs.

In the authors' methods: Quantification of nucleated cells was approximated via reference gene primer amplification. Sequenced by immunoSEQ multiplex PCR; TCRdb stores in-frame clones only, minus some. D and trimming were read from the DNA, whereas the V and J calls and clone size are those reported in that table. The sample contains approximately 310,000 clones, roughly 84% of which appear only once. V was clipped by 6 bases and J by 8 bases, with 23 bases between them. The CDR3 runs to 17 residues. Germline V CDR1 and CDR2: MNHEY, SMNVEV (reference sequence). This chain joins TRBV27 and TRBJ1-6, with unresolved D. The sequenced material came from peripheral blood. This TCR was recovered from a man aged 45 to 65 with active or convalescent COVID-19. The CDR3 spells CASSVTGSPIYDSPLHF. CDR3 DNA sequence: TGTGCCAGCAGCGTAACGGGGTCCCCCATATACGATTCACCCCTCCACTTT.